This TCR beta chain was sequenced during a study of cytomegalovirus exposure and HLA in healthy donors. This clone appeared a single time. PCR primers comprised 60 Vbeta and 13 Jbeta primers. The method was immunoSEQ multiplex PCR; TCRdb's version includes in-frame clones alone and lacks a portion of them. The sample lists about 130,000 clones, around 75% occurring once. The CDR3 loop spans 14 amino acids. Germline CDR1 reads SQVTM; CDR2 reads ANQGSEA. The V segment lost 7 bases and the J segment 1 base; nucleotides outside the gene matches: 5. The gene calls are TRBV29-1 and TRBJ2-2, with 8 bases identical to TRBD1. Sequences were obtained from PBMCs. The sequence was obtained from a woman in her forties or fifties in good health and CMV-seronegative. CDR3 loop: CSAAGTGNTGELFF. The CDR3 nucleotides are TGCAGCGCAGCCGGGACAGGGAACACCGGGGAGCTGTTTTTT.